Listed below are T cell receptor beta chains from one sample, sequenced in a study of blood T cell repertoires in COVID-19. Sequenced by immunoSEQ multiplex PCR; TCRdb stores in-frame clones only, minus some. The data show around 250,000 clones, around 90% seen once. Sequencing was performed on peripheral blood. The receptors come from a human donor in a cohort sampled during active COVID-19. Both conserved end residues are part of each CDR3. D genes are given only for firm matches. Some rows have no size entry. The others give once, few or many, or a class for an expanded clone.

clone size	J gene	V gene	D gene	CDR3 DNA	CDR3 protein
.	TRBJ1-2	TRBV7-2	.	TGTGCCAGCAGCTTAGAATCGGGGAACTATGGCTACACCTTC	CASSLESGNYGYTF
.	TRBJ2-1	TRBV9	.	TGTGCCAGCGCACGTTATTCTGATCCAGATGAGCAGTTCTTC	CASARYSDPDEQFF
.	TRBJ2-3	TRBV2	TRBD1	TGTGCCAGCGACAGGGTAACAGATACGCAGTATTTT	CASDRVTDTQYF
.	TRBJ2-3	TRBV5-1	.	TGCGCCAGCAGCTTACAGGACACAGATACGCAGTATTTT	CASSLQDTDTQYF
.	TRBJ1-3	TRBV19	TRBD1	TGTGCCCCCTGTGCAGGGGGCAACTCTGGAAACACCATATATTTT	CAPCAGGNSGNTIYF
.	TRBJ1-6	TRBV19	TRBD1	TGTGCCAGTGGGACAGGCGGTAATTCACCCCTCCACTTT	CASGTGGNSPLHF
once	TRBJ2-4	TRBV7-8	TRBD2	TGTGCCAGCAGCTTGGGGAGACTAGCGGGAACAAACATTCAGTACTTC	CASSLGRLAGTNIQYF
.	TRBJ1-1	TRBV2	.	TGTGCCAGCAGTGAAGGGGTGCCGGGCACTGAAGCTTTCTTT	CASSEGVPGTEAFF
.	TRBJ1-6	TRBV19	.	TGTGCCAGCCCGAGTCTAACGGCGCAGGGCTATAATTCACCCCTCCACTTT	CASPSLTAQGYNSPLHF
.	TRBJ1-2	TRBV27	TRBD1	TGTGCCAGCAGACGGACAGGGACTGGATATGGCTACACCTTC	CASRRTGTGYGYTF
.	TRBJ1-1	TRBV25-1	.	TGTGCCAGCAGTCGGACAGATCTTCGGGCTGAAGCTTTCTTT	CASSRTDLRAEAFF
.	TRBJ2-7	TRBV7-2	.	TGTGCCAGCAGCTTCGGCCCACAGAACTACGAGCAGTACTTC	CASSFGPQNYEQYF
.	TRBJ1-5	TRBV19	.	TGTGCCAGTACTGTGGGGGCTAGCAATCAGCCCCAGCATTTT	CASTVGASNQPQHF
.	TRBJ2-7	TRBV10-3	TRBD1	TGTGCCATCAGTCCCACAGGGGGTTCAGGATACGAGCAGTACTTC	CAISPTGGSGYEQYF
.	TRBJ2-3	TRBV7-8	TRBD1	TGTGCCAGCAGCGTAACCGGGACAGGGTGGGCAGATACGCAGTATTTT	CASSVTGTGWADTQYF
.	TRBJ2-7	TRBV6-6	.	TGTGCCAGCAGCCCAAGCCCCTACGAGCAGTACTTC	CASSPSPYEQYF
.	TRBJ2-7	TRBV15	TRBD1	TGTGCCACCAGCGGACCGGGACAGGAATCCTACGAGCAGTACTTC	CATSGPGQESYEQYF
.	TRBJ2-7	TRBV10-2	TRBD1	TGCGCCAGCAGTCCTAGACAGGGGGGTTACGAGCAGTACTTC	CASSPRQGGYEQYF
.	TRBJ2-7	TRBV24-1	TRBD1	TGTGCCACCAGTCGGACAGGCAGCTCCTACGAGCAGTACTTC	CATSRTGSSYEQYF
.	TRBJ2-7	TRBV20-1	.	TGCAGTGCGAGACTAGTCTACGAGCAGTACTTC	CSARLVYEQYF
.	TRBJ2-7	TRBV9	TRBD1	TGTGCCAGCAGCGTAGAAGGGGGCAAGCAGTACTTC	CASSVEGGKQYF
.	TRBJ2-7	TRBV18	TRBD2	TGTGCCAGCTCACCGGAGCGGGGGGACTACGAGCAGTACTTC	CASSPERGDYEQYF
.	TRBJ1-2	TRBV7-2	.	TGTGCCAGCAGCTTAGAGCCAGGGTTTAACTATGGCTACACCTTC	CASSLEPGFNYGYTF
.	TRBJ2-1	TRBV6-1	TRBD2	TGTGCCAGCAGTGAACCGGTCCAAGGACTCCCGGGGGGGCAGTTCTTC	CASSEPVQGLPGGQFF
.	TRBJ2-6	TRBV4-1	TRBD2	TGCGCCAGCGAACAGTGGTGGCGGGAGACTCCGGGGGCCAACGTCCTGACTTTC	CASEQWWRETPGANVLTF
.	TRBJ2-6	TRBV6-5	.	TGTGCCAGCAGCGAGTCCTCTGGGGCCAACGTCCTGACTTTC	CASSESSGANVLTF
.	TRBJ1-2	TRBV12-3/TRBV12-4	.	TGTGCCAGCTCCCCCTATCGGGTTGGCTACACCTTC	CASSPYRVGYTF
once	TRBJ1-2	TRBV4-3	.	TGCGCCAGCAGCCAAGGCCGGGGGTCCGGGGGTGATGGCTACACCTTC	CASSQGRGSGGDGYTF
.	TRBJ2-7	TRBV30	.	TGTGCCTGGAGTGTCCTACCGGGATCAAGCTACGAGCAGTACTTC	CAWSVLPGSSYEQYF
.	TRBJ2-5	TRBV19	.	TGTGCCAGTAGATGGGGCCGCAGGGACCAAGAGACCCAGTACTTC	CASRWGRRDQETQYF
.	TRBJ1-5	TRBV6-2/TRBV6-3	TRBD1	TGTGCCAGCAGTCACGGGAAGACAGGGGTGAGGCAGCCCCAGCATTTT	CASSHGKTGVRQPQHF
.	TRBJ2-7	TRBV7-2	TRBD2	TGTGCCAGCAGCTTAGTTTCTAGCGGGAGGTCCGAGCAGTACTTC	CASSLVSSGRSEQYF
few	TRBJ2-7	TRBV9	TRBD1	TGTGCCAGCAGCCCTGGGACAGGGGGCGGCTACGAGCAGTACTTC	CASSPGTGGGYEQYF
.	TRBJ2-1	TRBV3-1/TRBV3-2	TRBD2	TGTGCCAGCAGCCAGGGTTATAGCGGGGGGTCCTACAATGAGCAGTTCTTC	CASSQGYSGGSYNEQFF
.	TRBJ1-2	TRBV2	.	TGTGCCAGCAGTGAATTTGGTCGTGGCAGGCAGACCCGAAAGACTAACTATGGCTACACCTTC	CASSEFGRGRQTRKTNYGYTF
few	TRBJ1-2	TRBV25-1	.	TGTGCCAGCAGTGGGACAAGCCGCTATGGCTACACCTTC	CASSGTSRYGYTF
.	TRBJ1-4	TRBV5-1	.	TGCGCCAGCAGGTGGGACGAAGGGGGAAAACTGTTTTTT	CASRWDEGGKLFF
.	TRBJ1-4	TRBV4-1	.	TGCGCCAGCAGCCAAGATCGGACAAATGAAAAACTGTTTTTT	CASSQDRTNEKLFF
.	TRBJ2-7	TRBV11-2	.	TGTGCCAGCAGCTTTAGCTACGAGCAGTACTTC	CASSFSYEQYF
.	TRBJ1-1	TRBV11-2	TRBD1	TGTGCCAGCAACACAGACAGGGACACTGAAGCTTTCTTT	CASNTDRDTEAFF
.	TRBJ2-3	TRBV6-2/TRBV6-3	TRBD2	TGTGCCAGCAGTTACTCCGGGGGACTAGCGGGGGGCTTTGGAGATACGCAGTATTTT	CASSYSGGLAGGFGDTQYF
.	TRBJ2-6	TRBV19	.	TGTGCCAGTAGTATCCACTCTGGGGCCAACGTCCTGACTTTC	CASSIHSGANVLTF
.	TRBJ2-2	TRBV9	TRBD2	TGTGCCAGCAGCGCGATAGCGGGAGGGCCGGACACCGGGGAGCTGTTTTTT	CASSAIAGGPDTGELFF
once	TRBJ2-5	TRBV18	TRBD2	TGTGCCAGCTCACCCCCGGGACTAGCGGGAGAGACCCAGTACTTC	CASSPPGLAGETQYF
once	TRBJ2-7	TRBV3-1/TRBV3-2	.	TGTGCCAGCAGCCCTAAGGGGGTCCTACTAGGGGAGCAGTACTTC	CASSPKGVLLGEQYF
once	TRBJ2-1	TRBV5-1	.	TGCGCCAGCAGCTTCAGGGGATACGAGCAGTTCTTC	CASSFRGYEQFF
.	TRBJ2-7	TRBV11-2	.	TGTGCCCGCAGCTTATGGGGGGGGGCCGGGAGCTACGAGCAGTACTTC	CARSLWGGAGSYEQYF
.	TRBJ2-5	TRBV6-1	.	TGTGCCAGCAGTGAAAGTAGGGGCAAGCAAGAGACCCAGTACTTC	CASSESRGKQETQYF
.	TRBJ1-2	TRBV6-6	.	TGTGCCAGCACAGGAATATATGGCTACACCTTC	CASTGIYGYTF